This T cell receptor beta chain was profiled in a study of naive and memory T cell subsets. Four PCR rounds used nested alpha and beta constant region primers plus the SP2 primer. Reverse transcription of blood and skin TCR RNA was primed at alpha and beta constant regions. TCRdb re-called the 5' RACE reads through MiXCR, storing one row per CDR3 protein. This sample has some 60,000 distinct CDR3 sequences, with under 10% found just once. An oligonucleotide containing a UMI was ligated to the 3' end of TCR cDNA. The CDR3 covers 11 residues. Trimming pared 0 bases from V and 7 bases from J, leaving 6 bases between. From germline, CDR1 is SQVTM and CDR2 ANQGSEA. This clonotype was counted ten times or more.

The chain carries TRBV29-1 and TRBJ1-2; D gene ambiguous. The TCR sequence derives from a female donor in good health. CDR3 amino acids: CSVEEQGGYTF. The CDR3 DNA follows: TGCAGCGTTGAAGAGCAAGGTGGCTACACCTTC.